Listed below are T cell receptor beta chains from one sample, sequenced in a study of blood T cell repertoires in COVID-19. Clones were sequenced by immunoSEQ multiplex PCR, and TCRdb holds only the in-frame ones, with some missing. The sample yields about 220,000 clones, almost 85% seen once. Input material: peripheral blood. The receptor set was obtained from a woman in her sixties or seventies with COVID-19, enrolled during active disease. Each CDR3 is given with its conserved first and last residue. The D gene is left open where the match is weak. Only part of the rows carry a size: once, few, many, or a class if the clone is expanded.

- - TRBJ1-5 TRBV7-2 TGTGCCAGCAGCTTCATCAATAGCAATCAGCCCCAGCATTTT CASSFINSNQPQHF
once - TRBJ1-1 TRBV7-2 TGTGCCAGCAGCTTTCAGGGGCCGCACACTGAAGCTTTCTTT CASSFQGPHTEAFF
- TRBD1 TRBJ2-7 TRBV7-2 TGTGCCAGCAGCGCCCCGGGACAGGGGATCCACGAGCAGTACTTC CASSAPGQGIHEQYF
- TRBD1 TRBJ2-7 TRBV6-5 TGTGCCAGCATCGACCGGGACAGGGCCTACGAGCAGTACTTC CASIDRDRAYEQYF
- TRBD1 TRBJ1-5 TRBV27 TGTGCCAGCAGATTAAACAGGGGGGCCAATCAGCCCCAGCATTTT CASRLNRGANQPQHF
- TRBD2 TRBJ2-3 TRBV30 TGTGCCTGGAGTGTTTCCGGGAGGGCCAGAGCAGATACGCAGTATTTT CAWSVSGRARADTQYF
once - TRBJ2-4 TRBV7-9 TGTGCCAGCAGCTTAGAGTCATACGGACTAGCCAAAAACATTCAGTACTTC CASSLESYGLAKNIQYF
- TRBD1 TRBJ1-6 TRBV7-9 TGTGCCAGCAGCTTAGGACAGGGGGAGAATTCACCCCTCCACTTT CASSLGQGENSPLHF
- - TRBJ2-1 TRBV7-7 TGTGCTAGCACCCCCAACACAGGGACCGATGAGCAGTTCTTC CASTPNTGTDEQFF
- - TRBJ1-1 TRBV9 TGTGCCAGCAGCGTAAGGGAGGGGAGGAACACTGAAGCTTTCTTT CASSVREGRNTEAFF
- TRBD1 TRBJ2-6 TRBV13 TGTGCCAGCAGCCACGCCCGGGACAGGGGCTCTTCTGGGGCCAACGTCCTGACTTTC CASSHARDRGSSGANVLTF
- - TRBJ1-2 TRBV24-1 TGTGCCACCAGTGATTCGCAGGCTTATGGCTACACCTTC CATSDSQAYGYTF
- TRBD1 TRBJ1-2 TRBV2 TGTGCCAGCAGGGGCGGACAGGGTGAAGGCTACACCTTC CASRGGQGEGYTF
- TRBD2 TRBJ2-3 TRBV5-4 TGTGCCAGCAGCCCTGGGCTAGCGGGAGGAAGAGATACGCAGTATTTT CASSPGLAGGRDTQYF
many TRBD2 TRBJ2-7 TRBV19 TGTGCCAGTAGTAACCAGCGGGGTTCCTACGAGCAGTACTTC CASSNQRGSYEQYF
- - TRBJ2-3 TRBV11-2 TGTGCCAGCGCAACTGACGGGGATACGCAGTATTTT CASATDGDTQYF
- TRBD1 TRBJ1-6 TRBV4-1 TGCGCCAGCAGCCAAGGACAGGGGGGAGCACCCCTCCACTTT CASSQGQGGAPLHF
- TRBD1 TRBJ2-5 TRBV6-6 TGTGCCAGCAGACGGGACAGCAGCGAGACCCAGTACTTC CASRRDSSETQYF
- - TRBJ2-1 TRBV11-2 TGTGCCAGCAGCTTATTCTGGCCCAATGAGCAGTTCTTC CASSLFWPNEQFF
- - TRBJ1-1 TRBV18 TGTGCCAGCTCACCCCGGACAGATCTGAACACTGAAGCTTTCTTT CASSPRTDLNTEAFF
few TRBD1 TRBJ1-4 TRBV7-2 TGTGCCAGCAGCTTGGACGCCGACAGGGGAGACGAAAAACTGTTTTTT CASSLDADRGDEKLFF
- - TRBJ1-1 TRBV5-1 TGCGCCAGCAGAACATCAACGATCATGAACACTGAAGCTTTCTTT CASRTSTIMNTEAFF
- - TRBJ1-6 TRBV2 TGTGCCAGCTCGCTTCGGGAGGGGCGAGAAGGCTCCTATAATTCACCCCTCCACTTT CASSLREGREGSYNSPLHF
- TRBD1 TRBJ1-5 TRBV6-5 TGTGCCAGCAGTATGGACAGGGGTCGCAATCAGCCCCAGCATTTT CASSMDRGRNQPQHF
- TRBD1 TRBJ1-1 TRBV24-1 TGTGCCACCTCCCAAGACAGGGATAACTCTGAAGCTTTCTTT CATSQDRDNSEAFF
- TRBD1 TRBJ2-5 TRBV7-9 TGTGCCAGCAGCTTAGTCCGCTCCGACAGGGGGAGGGAGACCCAGTACTTC CASSLVRSDRGRETQYF
once - TRBJ1-1 TRBV10-3 TGTGCCATCAGTGAGACAGGAATGAACACTGAAGCTTTCTTT CAISETGMNTEAFF
- TRBD2 TRBJ2-5 TRBV14 TGTGCCAGCAGCCAAAGGGTAGCGGGGGGCTTCCAAGAGACCCAGTACTTC CASSQRVAGGFQETQYF
- - TRBJ1-2 TRBV18 TGTGCCAGCTCACCAAGCGTCGAACAGGGCCTCTATGGCTACACCTTC CASSPSVEQGLYGYTF
- TRBD2 TRBJ2-1 TRBV7-2 TGTGCCAGCAGCTTATTATCTCAGGGACTAACTTACAATGAGCAGTTCTTC CASSLLSQGLTYNEQFF
- - TRBJ2-2 TRBV5-1 TGCGCCAGCAGCTTGGCCAACAGTGTTTCCACCGGGGAGCTGTTTTTT CASSLANSVSTGELFF
few TRBD2 TRBJ2-1 TRBV6-6 TGTGCCACCGTAGCGGGGGGGCAATACAATGAGCAGTTCTTC CATVAGGQYNEQFF
- TRBD1 TRBJ1-5 TRBV2 TGTGCCAGCACTCGGGACAGGTCCTATCAGCCCCAGCATTTT CASTRDRSYQPQHF
- - TRBJ2-7 TRBV6-5 TGTGCCAGCAGCTCCTGGGGGCGGGAGAACGAGCAGTACTTC CASSSWGRENEQYF
- - TRBJ2-5 TRBV7-2 TGTGCCAGCAGTTTTGCCGGGACACACCAAGAGACCCAGTACTTC CASSFAGTHQETQYF
few - TRBJ1-5 TRBV2 TGTGCCAGCAGTGCGGCGGGATTGGGTGCCGCAACAAATCAGCCCCAGCATTTT CASSAAGLGAATNQPQHF
- TRBD2 TRBJ2-1 TRBV3-1/TRBV3-2 TGTGCCAGCAGTTATTTAGCGGGGGGGCGGTTCAATGAGCAGTTCTTC CASSYLAGGRFNEQFF
few - TRBJ1-3 TRBV9 TGTGCCAGCAGCCCCTCTCCGGGGACTCCTGGAAACACCATATATTTT CASSPSPGTPGNTIYF
- - TRBJ2-3 TRBV29-1 TGCAGCGTTCAGGGGAGGGTAGAATCAGATACGCAGTATTTT CSVQGRVESDTQYF
- - TRBJ2-7 TRBV6-5 TGTGCCAGCAGTTCCAGGACTCGAACCTACGAGCAGTACTTC CASSSRTRTYEQYF
- - TRBJ1-6 TRBV7-8 TGTGCCAGCAGCTTGGACGAGACAGGTGGGGGAAGGTATAATTCACCCCTCCACTTT CASSLDETGGGRYNSPLHF
- TRBD1 TRBJ2-5 TRBV29-1 TGCAGCGTTAGGGACAGGGGGCCCCAAGAGACCCAGTACTTC CSVRDRGPQETQYF
- - TRBJ2-5 TRBV12-3/TRBV12-4 TGTGCCAGCAGTTTAAATCACGGGGAGACCCAGTACTTC CASSLNHGETQYF
- - TRBJ1-2 TRBV19 TGTGCCAGTAGTATAGGACATTCTAACTATGGCTACACCTTC CASSIGHSNYGYTF